This TCR beta chain was observed in a study of spatial heterogeneity in lung cancer. TCRdb re-analysed the 5' RACE reads in MiXCR, keeping a single row per CDR3 protein. Here the sample spans about 44,000 distinct CDR3 sequences, approximately 14% being singletons. The time point: sample taken at primary tumor resection. Unsorted samples of tumor, nontumor lung or frozen PBMC had their whole RNA sequenced. The donor group consisted of 72 patients who had untreated, early-stage non-small cell lung cancer. The CDR3 has 15 amino acids. Trimming left V 1 base short and J 4 bases short, with 13 bases between. CDR1 and CDR2 (germline): SGHTA, FQGNSA. In this sample, this clonotype turned up a few times.

The specimen comprised PBMCs, sampled at surgery. This sequence originates from a male donor with early-stage non-small cell lung cancer. This chain connects TRBV7-2 to TRBJ2-5; D unclear. The CDR3 DNA reads as TGTGCCAGCAGCTTAGTTCTTCTTACGGGAGAGACCCAGTACTTC. It codes for CASSLVLLTGETQYF.